This TCR beta chain derives from a study of blood T cell repertoires in COVID-19. The wider study: Acute and convalescent COVID-19 samples came from the United States, Italy and Spain. The cDNA or gDNA used as material had been derived from T cells, B-cell-depleted T cells, or PBMCs.

Authors' analysis steps: The authors estimated nucleated cell counts from reference gene primer amplification. Sequencing used immunoSEQ multiplex PCR; TCRdb keeps in-frame clones, though not all of them. V and J calls and clone size are given by that table; D and trimming were obtained from the DNA. There are some 240,000 clones in the sample; 75% to 90% occur only once, and roughly 10% lies in the top ten. This clone has only one observation. Per germline, CDR1 GTSNPN and CDR2 SVGIG (reference sequence). CDR3 length: 12 amino acids. V gave up 0 bases and J gave up 5 bases, with 7 bases separating them. In Seattle, patients joined the study during active infection and were tracked longitudinally.

This chain links TRBV30 with TRBJ1-2, with a tentative D call TRBD1 (6 bases). The sample taken for sequencing was peripheral blood. This receptor was identified in a woman in her 70s with COVID-19, enrolled during active disease. As DNA, the CDR3 is TGTGCCTGGAGTGTGGGACATTATGGCTACACCTTC. It specifies CAWSVGHYGYTF.